This T cell receptor beta chain was recorded in a study of T cell responses to AZD1222 COVID-19 vaccine. Method: immunoSEQ multiplex PCR; TCRdb's copy keeps in-frame clones and lacks some. The table shows 180,000 or so clones, with over 85% occurring only once. The CDR3 runs to 17 residues. Germline assignment: CDR1 SGHDT and CDR2 YYEEEE. Deletions cut 1 base from V and 1 base from J, with 16 bases between. This TCR was recovered from an adult who received the MenACWY meningococcal vaccine as a control. The source material was peripheral blood, sampled 28 days after the second dose of the MenACWY control vaccine. The V and J genes are TRBV5-6 and TRBJ2-3; D possibly corresponds to TRBD2 (5 bases). This chain's CDR3 is CASSLYHGRRRTDTQYF. CDR3 nucleotides: TGTGCCAGCAGCTTGTATCATGGTAGGAGGCGCACAGATACGCAGTATTTT.